The 5 T cell receptor beta chains reported below all come from one sample, sequenced in a study of cytomegalovirus exposure and HLA in healthy donors. The PCR had 60 Vbeta and 13 Jbeta primers. Clones were sequenced by immunoSEQ multiplex PCR, and TCRdb holds only the in-frame ones, with some missing. The table includes about 170,000 clones, 80% to 85% detected once. Sequencing input: PBMCs. The receptors stem from a male donor in good health and CMV-seronegative.

The chain has TRBV11-2 and TRBJ1-2; D is undetermined. The CDR3 totals 13 residues. The germline V and J ends were trimmed by 5 bases and 5 bases, with 12 bases remaining between them. Germline CDR1 reads SGHAT; CDR2 reads FQNNGV. As DNA, the CDR3 is TGTGCCAGCAGCCCTCAAGGAGGGTATGGCTACACCTTC. This sequence encodes CASSPQGGYGYTF. The whole variable domain, filled in from reference TRBV11-2 and TRBJ1-2, reads EAGVAQSPRYKIIEKRQSVAFWCNPISGHATLYWYQQILGQGPKLLIQFQNNGVVDDSQLPKDRFSAERLKGVDSTLKIQPAKLEDSAVYLCASSPQGGYGYTFGSGTRLTVV.

This clone was seen once. The chain links TRBV18 to TRBJ1-3, with TRBD1 matching 7 bases. With 2 bases clipped from V and 3 bases from J, the junction kept 4 bases outside the gene matches. Germline V gene lookup returns CDR1 KGHSH and CDR2 LQKENI. The CDR3 is 15 amino acids. CDR3 sequence: CASSPEGAGGNTIYF. The CDR3 DNA follows: TGTGCCAGCTCACCAGAGGGGGCTGGTGGAAACACCATATATTTT.

This clone was detected once. Here the CDR3 DNA reads TGTGCCAGCAGCTTGGGAGGGACGAACACTGAAGCTTTCTTT. This gives the protein CASSLGGTNTEAFF. The V and J genes are TRBV7-2 and TRBJ1-1, with D possibly being TRBD1 (5 bases). The V end was cut by 3 bases, the J end by 1 base, with 9 bases between. CDR1 is SGHTA, CDR2 FQGNSA, per germline. This CDR3 comprises 14 residues. Based on the CDR3 plus reference TRBV7-2 and TRBJ1-1, the full variable domain is GAGVSQSPSNKVTEKGKDVELRCDPISGHTALYWYRQSLGQGLEFLIYFQGNSAPDKSGLPSDRFSAERTGGSVSTLTIQRTQQEDSAVYLCASSLGGTNTEAFFGQGTRLTVV.

The rearrangement joins TRBV6-5 to TRBJ1-6; D is uncertain. V was shortened by 8 bases and J by 8 bases, with 10 bases between the two germline ends. There are 12 residues in the CDR3. Germline CDR1 and CDR2: MNHEY and SVGAGI. The CDR3 DNA reads as TGTGCCAGCGGTGGCTGGCATTCACCCCTCCACTTT. Translated, it gives CASGGWHSPLHF.

This chain uses TRBV11-3 with TRBJ1-1, with a possible D match to TRBD1 (6 bases). CDR1 and CDR2 from the germline V gene are SGHNT and YENEEA. The CDR3 totals 14 residues. Trimming removed 5 bases at V and 4 bases at J, with 14 bases between. This CDR3 is CASSRNQGSTEAFF. Written as DNA, the CDR3 is TGTGCCAGCAGCCGGAATCAGGGGTCCACTGAAGCTTTCTTT.